A single sample gave rise to the 25 T cell receptor beta chains below, sequenced in a study of blood T cells in healthy people across ages. A sample-barcoded 5' primer and a J-beta primer mix were used in a second PCR of about 6 to 11 cycles. TCRdb ran MiXCR on the 5' RACE reads and lists one entry per CDR3 protein. The sample has about 970,000 distinct CDR3 sequences; around 54% are singletons. Sequences were obtained from blood. These receptors were collected from a woman aged 60-70 years in good health.

The V gene is TRBV20-1, the J gene TRBJ2-3, with D maybe TRBD1 (6 bases). Germline lookup yields CDR1 DFQATT and CDR2 SNEGSKA (reference sequence). The CDR3 has 14 amino acids. V was shortened by 2 bases and J by 1 base, with 10 bases between the two germline ends. The CDR3 loop reads CSARIQGGTDTQYF. Here the CDR3 DNA reads TGCAGTGCTAGAATACAGGGAGGCACAGATACGCAGTATTTT.

The chain carries TRBV5-1 and TRBJ2-2, with TRBD2 as a possible D gene (5 bases). Germline loops: CDR1 SGHRS, CDR2 YFSETQ. V was cut by 3 bases and J by 5 bases, with 11 bases left in between. The length of the CDR3 is 14 residues. CDR3: CASSSTRGTGELFF. CDR3 bases: TGCGCCAGCAGCTCTACTCGCGGGACCGGGGAGCTGTTTTTT.

This chain links TRBV20-1 with TRBJ2-3; D possibly corresponds to TRBD2 (6 bases). This CDR3 spans 15 amino acids. V lost 5 bases and J 5 bases, leaving 20 bases between the germline ends. CDR1 is DFQATT and CDR2 is SNEGSKA in the germline V gene (reference sequence). In DNA, the CDR3 is TGCAGTGCTCACTCCCCTACGGGAGTGGGAGATACGCAGTATTTT. Its protein is CSAHSPTGVGDTQYF.

In nucleotides, the CDR3 is TGTGCCATCAGTGAAGTGGCAGATGAGCAGTTCTTC. Translated: CAISEVADEQFF. This chain links TRBV10-3 with TRBJ2-1, with D hard to call. CDR3 length: 12 residues. The V gene's germline CDR1 is ENHRY and CDR2 SYGVKD. Trimming removed 3 bases at V and 8 bases at J, with 8 bases between.

In regard to this clonotype: The germline gene is not matched at one end of the junction; a read error may be the cause. The chain couples TRBV30 to TRBJ1-1; D unclear. Germline CDR1 GTSNPN, CDR2 SVGIG (reference sequence). This CDR3 comprises 11 residues. The CDR3 DNA is TGTGCCGGGAGTGTAGAGCAGGCCGCTTTCTTT. Translated: CAGSVEQAAFF.

The V and J genes are TRBV3-1 and TRBJ2-1; D is possibly TRBD2 (5 bases). V gave up 1 base and J gave up 7 bases, with 14 bases separating them. The germline V gene encodes CDR1 LGHDT and CDR2 YNNKEL (reference sequence). The CDR3 sequence is 15 residues long. This chain's CDR3 is CASSQVRAGLNEQFF. The CDR3 DNA reads as TGTGCCAGCAGCCAAGTGAGGGCAGGATTGAATGAGCAGTTCTTC.

This clonotype appeared a few times. The V call is TRBV20-1, the J call TRBJ1-1; D is uncertain. The CDR3 spans 15 residues. Germline V CDR1 and CDR2: DFQATT, SNEGSKA (reference sequence). Trimming pared 0 bases from V and 2 bases from J, leaving 13 bases between. Here the CDR3 DNA reads TGCAGTGCTAGAGATGAGGTGTTTGCTAACACTGAAGCTTTCTTT. Its protein product is CSARDEVFANTEAFF.

About this clonotype itself: One junction end does not reproduce the germline sequence, and a read error may be involved. The chain combines TRBV11-2 with TRBJ1-1; D is undetermined. The CDR3 has 14 residues. Germline loops: CDR1 SGHAT, CDR2 FQNNGV. The DNA for the CDR3 is TGTGCCAGCAGGTTTACCGCTGAGCACACCGAAGCTTTCTTT. This codes for CASRFTAEHTEAFF.

The chain employs TRBV30 and TRBJ2-3; D gene unclear. Trimming removed 0 bases at V and 5 bases at J, with 6 bases between. Germline CDR1 GTSNPN, CDR2 SVGIG (reference sequence). The CDR3 runs 12 residues. As DNA, the CDR3 is TGTGCCTGGAGTGTTGGAAGAGATACGCAGTATTTT. This sequence encodes CAWSVGRDTQYF.

The chain links TRBV12-3 or TRBV12-4 to TRBJ2-2; a weak D match, TRBD1 (6 bases). This CDR3 contains 16 residues. V shed 4 bases and J shed 1 base, with 13 bases lying between them. The CDR3 DNA sequence: TGTGCCAGCAGTTCCCACCCAGGGGAGAACACCGGGGAGCTGTTTTTT. Protein: CASSSHPGENTGELFF.

This clonotype was found a few times. The chain employs TRBV6-2 or TRBV6-3 and TRBJ2-7; no definite D call. V lost 4 bases and J lost 0, with 10 bases in between. CDR3 length: 14 residues. Germline lookup yields CDR1 MNHEY and CDR2 SVGEGT. DNA of the CDR3: TGTGCCAGCAGTTTCCGGGCCTCCTCCTACGAGCAGTACTTC. It yields the protein CASSFRASSYEQYF.

In DNA form, the CDR3 reads TGTGCCAGCAGTTACTCGATGCCGGCTCCCGCCGGGGCCAACGTCCTGACTTTC. Its protein product is CASSYSMPAPAGANVLTF. V usage is TRBV6-5 and J usage is TRBJ2-6; D not resolved. This CDR3 is built from 18 residues. Trimming pared 0 bases from V and 4 bases from J, leaving 16 bases between. Germline values: CDR1 MNHEY, CDR2 SVGAGI.

V usage is TRBV5-1 and J usage is TRBJ2-3; no clear D. V lost 7 bases, J lost 4 bases, and 10 bases lay in between. The germline V gene has CDR1 SGHRS and CDR2 YFSETQ. This CDR3 is 12 amino acids long. CDR3 bases: TGCGCCAGCGCCCTACCCTCAGATACGCAGTATTTT. This encodes CASALPSDTQYF.

The rearrangement uses TRBV24-1 and TRBJ2-3, with D unclear. CDR3 length equals 11 residues. Deletions cut 6 bases from V and 6 bases from J, with 6 bases between. Germline assignment: CDR1 KGHDR and CDR2 SFDVKD. CDR3 sequence reads: CATSNLDTQYF. The CDR3 DNA is TGTGCCACCAGTAATCTGGATACGCAGTATTTT.

The chain employs TRBV30 and TRBJ2-7, with 8 positions matching TRBD2. Looked up from germline, CDR1 is GTSNPN and CDR2 is SVGIG (reference sequence). There are 12 residues in the CDR3. The V segment lost 4 bases and the J segment 12 bases; nucleotides outside the gene matches: 11. The CDR3: CAWTPGGLGTYF. The CDR3 DNA reads as TGTGCCTGGACCCCGGGAGGGCTCGGGACGTACTTC.

This clonotype was seen a handful of times. The CDR3 loop reads CSARTTGGQETQYF. DNA for the CDR3: TGCAGTGCTAGAACAACAGGGGGACAAGAGACCCAGTACTTC. The chain has TRBV20-1 and TRBJ2-5; 8 positions match TRBD1. CDR1 is DFQATT and CDR2 is SNEGSKA in the germline V gene (reference sequence). The CDR3 length is 14 residues. Losses at the gene ends were 2 bases for V and 2 bases for J; bases not matched to a gene: 4.

This chain uses TRBV11-1 with TRBJ2-4, with 11 bases that match TRBD2. The DNA end lines up better with TRBJ2-7; the J call may be wrong. This CDR3 has 15 residues. Germline assignment: CDR1 SGHAT and CDR2 FQDESV (reference sequence). The CDR3 protein is CASSMRLAGNYEQYF. The CDR3 DNA follows: TGTGCCAGCAGCATGAGACTAGCGGGAAACTACGAGCAGTACTTC.

Turning to this clonotype: Its ends do not fully match the called genes, so a read error is possible. The gene calls are TRBV18 and TRBJ1-1; 7 nucleotides align to TRBD1. Germline V CDR1 and CDR2: KGHSH, LQKENI. This CDR3 has 14 amino acids. The CDR3 DNA follows: TGTGCCAGCTCGCCTACCACAGGGGCCACTGAAGTTTTCTTT. Its protein product is CASSPTTGATEVFF.

V usage is TRBV27 and J usage is TRBJ1-2, with D unresolved. The length of the CDR3 is 13 residues. Germline loops: CDR1 MNHEY, CDR2 SMNVEV (reference sequence). V dropped 3 bases and J dropped 6 bases, with 11 bases sitting between them. The CDR3 nucleotides are TGTGCCAGCAGTTTCACCGCCTGGGATGGCTACACCTTC. Protein sequence: CASSFTAWDGYTF.

This clonotype was recorded a few times. The rearrangement uses TRBV28 and TRBJ2-7, with TRBD2 identical over 11 bases. V lost 4 bases and J lost 1; bases outside the gene matches: 6. Germline CDR1 is MDHEN and CDR2 is SYDVKM. The CDR3 has 16 residues. The CDR3 bases are TGTGCCAGCAGTTCGTTCGGGACTAGCGGTTCCTACGAGCAGTACTTC. Translating gives CASSSFGTSGSYEQYF. Drawing the rest from reference TRBV28 and TRBJ2-7, the complete variable domain is DVKVTQSSRYLVKRTGEKVFLECVQDMDHENMFWYRQDPGLGLRLIYFSYDVKMKEKGDIPEGYSVSREKKERFSLILESASTNQTSMYLCASSSFGTSGSYEQYFGPGTRLTVT.

This clonotype has at least ten counts. The chain uses TRBV27 and TRBJ2-7, with TRBD2 as a possible D gene (5 bases). Trimming took off 2 bases at V and 6 bases at J, with 8 bases between the two ends. The germline V gene encodes CDR1 MNHEY and CDR2 SMNVEV (reference sequence). This CDR3 comprises 12 residues. For the CDR3, the DNA is TGTGCCAGCAGTTTACCCCGGGGCGAGCAGTACTTC. This encodes CASSLPRGEQYF.

The table lists this clonotype with a few counts. This chain links TRBV5-1 with TRBJ2-5, with D perhaps matching TRBD1 (6 bases). V shed 5 bases and J shed 5 bases, with 16 bases lying between them. The CDR3 spans 14 residues. Germline V CDR1 and CDR2: SGHRS, YFSETQ. CDR3 region: CASSQSDRTETQYF. The CDR3 coding sequence is TGCGCCAGCAGTCAATCCGACAGGACGGAGACCCAGTACTTC. Variable domain in full (rest from reference TRBV5-1 and TRBJ2-5): KAGVTQTPRYLIKTRGQQVTLSCSPISGHRSVSWYQQTPGQGLQFLFEYFSETQRNKGNFPGRFSGRQFSNSRSEMNVSTLELGDSALYLCASSQSDRTETQYFGPGTRLLVL.

This clonotype was counted only a few times. The chain carries TRBV20-1 and TRBJ1-2; 8 nucleotides line up with TRBD1. V lost 5 bases and J lost 7; bases outside the gene matches: 9. Per germline, CDR1 DFQATT and CDR2 SNEGSKA (reference sequence). The CDR3 is made up of 13 amino acids. CDR3 nucleotide sequence: TGCAGTGCTTCTAACAGGGGGGCTCGTGGCTACACCTTC. Translating it yields CSASNRGARGYTF.

The V and J genes are TRBV11-2 and TRBJ2-1; 7 positions agree with TRBD2. V dropped 1 base and J dropped 9; count of bases not matched to a gene: 3. Germline lookup yields CDR1 SGHAT and CDR2 FQNNGV. The CDR3 spans 13 residues. The CDR3 coding sequence is TGTGCCAGCAGCTTAGTCGGGGAGGGTGAGCAGTTCTTC. Its translation: CASSLVGEGEQFF.

This clonotype occurred many times. The gene calls are TRBV7-2 and TRBJ2-3, with no clear D. Germline CDR1 reads SGHTA; CDR2 reads FQGNSA. V was pared by 1 base and J by 10 bases, with 18 bases between. The CDR3 consists of 15 residues. The CDR3 nucleotides read TGTGCCAGCAGCTTAGTCGGACGAACGGCAGTTCCGCAGTATTTT. It yields the protein CASSLVGRTAVPQYF.